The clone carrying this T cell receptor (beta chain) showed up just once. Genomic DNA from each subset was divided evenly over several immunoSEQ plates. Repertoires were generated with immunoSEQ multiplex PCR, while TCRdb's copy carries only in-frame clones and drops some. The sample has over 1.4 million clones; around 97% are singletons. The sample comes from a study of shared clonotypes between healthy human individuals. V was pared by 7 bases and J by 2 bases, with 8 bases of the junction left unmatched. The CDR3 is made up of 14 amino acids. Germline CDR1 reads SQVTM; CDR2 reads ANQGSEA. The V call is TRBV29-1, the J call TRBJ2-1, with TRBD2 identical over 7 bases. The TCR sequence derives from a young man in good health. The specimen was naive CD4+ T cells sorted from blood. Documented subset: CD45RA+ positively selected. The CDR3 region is CSAEGLGTYNEQFF. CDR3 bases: TGCAGCGCCGAAGGACTAGGGACCTACAATGAGCAGTTCTTC.